A selection of T cell receptor beta chains follows, all from one sample in a study of blood T cell repertoires in COVID-19. Method: immunoSEQ multiplex PCR; TCRdb's copy keeps in-frame clones and lacks some. The table has around 190,000 clones, 70% to 85% seen once. Sequenced material: peripheral blood. The source is a human donor in a cohort sampled during active COVID-19. CDR3s include the opening cysteine and the closing phenylalanine or tryptophan. Each record gives: V gene, J gene, clone size, D gene, CDR3 protein, CDR3 DNA. D genes are given only for firm matches. Rows may omit the clone size; those that give it use once, few, many or a size class.

v_gene: TRBV27
j_gene: TRBJ1-2
abundance: -
d_gene: -
CDR3aa: CASSPIRAIQGLSNYGYTF
CDR3nt: TGTGCCAGCAGTCCCATTAGGGCGATACAGGGCTTATCTAACTATGGCTACACCTTC

v_gene: TRBV5-1
j_gene: TRBJ2-7
abundance: -
d_gene: TRBD1
CDR3aa: CASSPGQGSYEQYF
CDR3nt: TGCGCCAGCAGCCCGGGACAGGGATCCTACGAGCAGTACTTC

v_gene: TRBV9
j_gene: TRBJ2-1
abundance: -
d_gene: TRBD1
CDR3aa: CASSTSQGNEQFF
CDR3nt: TGTGCCAGCAGCACCTCACAGGGGAATGAGCAGTTCTTC

v_gene: TRBV5-1
j_gene: TRBJ2-6
abundance: -
d_gene: -
CDR3aa: CASSLAGSGANVLTF
CDR3nt: TGCGCCAGCAGCCTCGCCGGGTCTGGGGCCAACGTCCTGACTTTC

v_gene: TRBV2
j_gene: TRBJ1-6
abundance: -
d_gene: TRBD1
CDR3aa: CASSEQGVGSPLHF
CDR3nt: TGTGCCAGCAGTGAACAGGGGGTGGGCTCACCCCTCCACTTT

v_gene: TRBV29-1
j_gene: TRBJ1-5
abundance: few
d_gene: TRBD1
CDR3aa: CSVEDGTGGDDQPQHF
CDR3nt: TGCAGCGTTGAAGATGGGACAGGGGGCGATGATCAGCCCCAGCATTTT

v_gene: TRBV11-2
j_gene: TRBJ1-2
abundance: -
d_gene: -
CDR3aa: CASSGGNSYYGYTF
CDR3nt: TGTGCCAGCAGCGGAGGGAATTCCTACTATGGCTACACCTTC

v_gene: TRBV27
j_gene: TRBJ1-2
abundance: -
d_gene: TRBD1
CDR3aa: CASSPSSGTGGNYGYTF
CDR3nt: TGTGCCAGCAGTCCATCATCCGGGACAGGGGGCAACTATGGCTACACCTTC

v_gene: TRBV19
j_gene: TRBJ1-5
abundance: -
d_gene: -
CDR3aa: CASSAPRDQPQHF
CDR3nt: TGTGCCAGTAGTGCGCCGAGGGATCAGCCCCAGCATTTT

v_gene: TRBV24-1
j_gene: TRBJ2-1
abundance: -
d_gene: -
CDR3aa: CATSESGNLEQFF
CDR3nt: TGTGCCACCAGTGAATCCGGGAACCTCGAGCAGTTCTTC

v_gene: TRBV27
j_gene: TRBJ1-1
abundance: -
d_gene: -
CDR3aa: CASLRGTEAFF
CDR3nt: TGTGCCAGCCTTAGGGGGACTGAAGCTTTCTTT

v_gene: TRBV27
j_gene: TRBJ2-2
abundance: few
d_gene: -
CDR3aa: CASSQGRTGELFF
CDR3nt: TGTGCCAGCAGTCAGGGTAGGACCGGGGAGCTGTTTTTT

v_gene: TRBV5-1
j_gene: TRBJ2-3
abundance: -
d_gene: -
CDR3aa: CASSLVGTGSTDTQYF
CDR3nt: TGCGCCAGCAGCTTGGTGGGCACAGGGAGCACAGATACGCAGTATTTT

v_gene: TRBV7-9
j_gene: TRBJ2-4
abundance: once
d_gene: TRBD2
CDR3aa: CASSFTSGGPQDIQYF
CDR3nt: TGTGCCAGCAGCTTTACAAGCGGGGGGCCCCAAGACATTCAGTACTTC

v_gene: TRBV10-3
j_gene: TRBJ2-6
abundance: -
d_gene: TRBD2
CDR3aa: CATAGVLGGLDSGANVLTF
CDR3nt: TGTGCCACCGCGGGGGTGCTAGGCGGCTTGGACTCTGGGGCCAACGTCCTGACTTTC

v_gene: TRBV15
j_gene: TRBJ2-6
abundance: -
d_gene: TRBD1
CDR3aa: CATSRAGTGSTGANVLTF
CDR3nt: TGTGCCACCAGCAGGGCCGGGACAGGGTCCACTGGGGCCAACGTCCTGACTTTC

v_gene: TRBV6-5
j_gene: TRBJ2-1
abundance: few
d_gene: -
CDR3aa: CASSPSYNEQFF
CDR3nt: TGTGCCAGCAGCCCGAGTTACAATGAGCAGTTCTTC

v_gene: TRBV2
j_gene: TRBJ2-1
abundance: -
d_gene: TRBD2
CDR3aa: CASNSLAGVILPFF
CDR3nt: TGTGCCAGCAATTCACTAGCGGGGGTTATTTTGCCGTTCTTC

v_gene: TRBV19
j_gene: TRBJ1-5
abundance: -
d_gene: TRBD1
CDR3aa: CASRPTGGKQPQHF
CDR3nt: TGTGCCAGTAGGCCAACAGGGGGCAAACAGCCCCAGCATTTT

v_gene: TRBV19
j_gene: TRBJ2-1
abundance: -
d_gene: -
CDR3aa: CASSMAGDYNEQFF
CDR3nt: TGTGCCAGTAGTATGGCCGGGGACTACAATGAGCAGTTCTTC

v_gene: TRBV15
j_gene: TRBJ1-4
abundance: -
d_gene: -
CDR3aa: CATSRDGRLGNEKLFF
CDR3nt: TGTGCCACCAGCAGAGATGGGAGGTTAGGTAATGAAAAACTGTTTTTT

v_gene: TRBV4-1
j_gene: TRBJ1-4
abundance: -
d_gene: TRBD1
CDR3aa: CASSLTGGTNEKLFF
CDR3nt: TGCGCCAGCAGCCTCACAGGGGGAACTAATGAAAAACTGTTTTTT

v_gene: TRBV6-2/TRBV6-3
j_gene: TRBJ2-7
abundance: -
d_gene: TRBD1
CDR3aa: CASSAGTGTYEQYF
CDR3nt: TGTGCCAGCAGTGCCGGGACAGGGACCTACGAGCAGTACTTC

v_gene: TRBV29-1
j_gene: TRBJ2-1
abundance: -
d_gene: TRBD2
CDR3aa: CSASTSGGADEQFF
CDR3nt: TGCAGCGCCTCGACTAGCGGGGGGGCCGACGAGCAGTTCTTC

v_gene: TRBV9
j_gene: TRBJ2-3
abundance: -
d_gene: -
CDR3aa: CASSSLAGLLTDTQYF
CDR3nt: TGTGCCAGCAGCTCACTAGCAGGCCTACTCACAGATACGCAGTATTTT

v_gene: TRBV18
j_gene: TRBJ1-2
abundance: -
d_gene: TRBD1
CDR3aa: CASSPLGQGKDGYTF
CDR3nt: TGTGCCAGCTCACCCCTCGGACAGGGGAAGGATGGCTACACCTTC

v_gene: TRBV10-3
j_gene: TRBJ1-1
abundance: -
d_gene: -
CDR3aa: CAISESHREPNTEAFF
CDR3nt: TGTGCCATCAGTGAGTCCCACAGGGAACCGAACACTGAAGCTTTCTTT

v_gene: TRBV12-5
j_gene: TRBJ1-1
abundance: -
d_gene: -
CDR3aa: CASGRDTDTEAFF
CDR3nt: TGTGCTAGTGGTAGGGACACAGACACTGAAGCTTTCTTT

v_gene: TRBV5-6
j_gene: TRBJ2-3
abundance: -
d_gene: -
CDR3aa: CASSTSDSITDTQYF
CDR3nt: TGTGCCAGCAGCACCTCCGACTCCATCACAGATACGCAGTATTTT

v_gene: TRBV2
j_gene: TRBJ1-5
abundance: -
d_gene: TRBD1
CDR3aa: CASSANRGPSNQPQHF
CDR3nt: TGTGCCAGCAGTGCAAACAGGGGGCCCAGCAATCAGCCCCAGCATTTT

v_gene: TRBV10-3
j_gene: TRBJ1-1
abundance: -
d_gene: TRBD1
CDR3aa: CAISTQGAGNTEAFF
CDR3nt: TGTGCCATCAGCACACAGGGGGCAGGGAACACTGAAGCTTTCTTT